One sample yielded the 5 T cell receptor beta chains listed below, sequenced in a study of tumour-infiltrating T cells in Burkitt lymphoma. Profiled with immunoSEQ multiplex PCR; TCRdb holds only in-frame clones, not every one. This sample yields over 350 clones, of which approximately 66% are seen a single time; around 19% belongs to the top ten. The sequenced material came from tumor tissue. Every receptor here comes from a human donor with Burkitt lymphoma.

DNA for the CDR3: TGTGCCCGGGGCGATGCGGATACGCAGTATTTT. This codes for CARGDADTQYF. The chain joins TRBV30 to TRBJ2-3; D may correspond to TRBD1 or TRBD2 (5 bases each). CDR1 is GTSNPN and CDR2 is SVGIG in the germline V gene (reference sequence). CDR3 length equals 11 residues. V lost 8 bases and J 6 bases, leaving 12 bases between the germline ends. Using reference TRBV30 and TRBJ2-3 for the parts outside the CDR3, the full variable domain is SQTIHQWPATLVQPVGSPLSLECTVEGTSNPNLYWYRQAAGRGLQLLFYSVGIGQISSEVPQNLSASRPQDRQFILSSKKLLLSDSGFYLCARGDADTQYFGPGTRLTVL.

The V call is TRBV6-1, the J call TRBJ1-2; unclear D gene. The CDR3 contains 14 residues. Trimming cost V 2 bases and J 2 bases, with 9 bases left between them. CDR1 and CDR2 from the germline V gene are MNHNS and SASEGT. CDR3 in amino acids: CASSESPNNYGYTF. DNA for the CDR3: TGTGCCAGCAGTGAATCCCCGAACAACTATGGCTACACCTTC.

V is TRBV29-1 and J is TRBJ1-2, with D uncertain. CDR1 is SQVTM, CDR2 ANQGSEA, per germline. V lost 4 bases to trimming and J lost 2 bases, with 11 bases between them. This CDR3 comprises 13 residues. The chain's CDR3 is CSVAEISNYGYTF. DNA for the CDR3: TGCAGCGTTGCGGAGATCTCAAACTATGGCTACACCTTC.

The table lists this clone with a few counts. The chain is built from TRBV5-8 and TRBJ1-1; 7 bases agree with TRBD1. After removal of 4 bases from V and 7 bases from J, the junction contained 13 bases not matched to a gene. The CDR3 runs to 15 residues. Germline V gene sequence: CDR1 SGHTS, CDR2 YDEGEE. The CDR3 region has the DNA TGTGCCAGCAGCCCGTACGGAGGGGGCACATATGAAGCTTTCTTT. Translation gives CASSPYGGGTYEAFF.

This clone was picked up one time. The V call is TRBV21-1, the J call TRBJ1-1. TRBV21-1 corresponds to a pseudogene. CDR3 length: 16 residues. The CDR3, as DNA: TGTGCCAGCAGGTGTCGTGTCTACACAATTCGCACTGAAGCTTTCTTT. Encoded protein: CASRCRVYTIRTEAFF.